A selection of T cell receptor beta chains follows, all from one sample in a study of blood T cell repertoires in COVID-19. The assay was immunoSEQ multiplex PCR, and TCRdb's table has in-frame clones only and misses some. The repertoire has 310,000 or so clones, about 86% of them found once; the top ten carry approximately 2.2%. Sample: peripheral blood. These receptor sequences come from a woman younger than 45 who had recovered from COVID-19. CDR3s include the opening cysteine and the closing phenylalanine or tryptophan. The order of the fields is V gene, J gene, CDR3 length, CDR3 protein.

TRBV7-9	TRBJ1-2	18	CASSLTTLGGAESYGYTF
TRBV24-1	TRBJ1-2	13	CATESGQGGNYTF
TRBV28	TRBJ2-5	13	CGASGPIQETQYF
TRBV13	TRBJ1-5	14	CASSEGVGGQPQHF
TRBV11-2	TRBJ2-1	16	CASSSLAGLSYNEQFF
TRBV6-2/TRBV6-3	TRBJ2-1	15	CASSYSSRTYNEQFF
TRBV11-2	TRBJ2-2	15	CASTLGTSNTGELFF
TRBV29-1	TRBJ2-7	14	CSVCEDTASYEQYF
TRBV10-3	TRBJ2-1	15	CAISDRGSSYNEQFF
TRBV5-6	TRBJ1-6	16	CASSYAAGTGRTALHF
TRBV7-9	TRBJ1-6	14	CASSGQGAFSPLHF
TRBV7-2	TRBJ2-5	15	CASSPPGDSKETQYF
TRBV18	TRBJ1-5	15	CASSLNSDSNQPQHF
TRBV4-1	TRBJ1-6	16	CASSQDWYRSNSPLHF
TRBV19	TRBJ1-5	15	CASSIYRTPNQPQHF
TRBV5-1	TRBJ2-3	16	CASTGKAGGPTDTQYF
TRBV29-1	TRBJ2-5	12	CSVGLLQETQYF
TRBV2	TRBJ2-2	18	CASSYLTSGGQNTGELFF
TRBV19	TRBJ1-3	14	CASRSGTGGHTIYF
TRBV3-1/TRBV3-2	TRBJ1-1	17	CASSQGALGRPSTEAFF
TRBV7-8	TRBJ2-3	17	CASTNSWGGRLTDTQYF
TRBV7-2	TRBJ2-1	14	CASSLRGRRNEQFF
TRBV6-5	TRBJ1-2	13	CASTGTSDYGYTF
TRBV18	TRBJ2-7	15	CASSPPSSGSSEQYF
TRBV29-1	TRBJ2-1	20	CSVEYRGQGSSGRAYNEQFF
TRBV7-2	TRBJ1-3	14	CASSASGGGNTIYF
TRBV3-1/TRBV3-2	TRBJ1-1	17	CASSQDIGTNMNTEAFF
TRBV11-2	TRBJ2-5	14	CASSSVAGQETQYF
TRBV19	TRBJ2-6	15	CASSTPGTGANVLTF
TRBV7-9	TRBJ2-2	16	CASRELATPRPGELFF
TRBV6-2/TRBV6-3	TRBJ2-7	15	CASSYPVSGPYEQYF
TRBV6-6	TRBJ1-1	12	CASRQGPTEAFF
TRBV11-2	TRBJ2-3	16	CASSNSGRTRTDTQYF